This T cell receptor (beta chain) was profiled in a study of T-cell memory formation after mild COVID-19. Regarding the study as a whole: Pre-infection memory showed some responding clones, and this suggested that cross-reactive memory joined. Researchers report contracting CD4+ clones mostly in CM and EM, with CD8+ clones in EMRA.

Libraries for TCRalpha and TCRbeta carried sample barcodes and unique molecular identifiers via 5'RACE. A single record per CDR3 protein comes from TCRdb applying MiXCR to the 5' RACE reads. The data show about 170,000 distinct CDR3 sequences, 10% to 15% seen once. Remarks on this clonotype: Its antigen remains unknown.

Material for sequencing was PBMCs or a T cell subset sorted from them (not recorded which). This receptor was obtained from a man aged 18-30 years who had mild COVID-19 (a few samples of this study predate the infection). Cell type and time point are not known.

This CDR3 is CASSQDVGLPNTQYF. In DNA form, the CDR3 reads TGTGCCAGCAGCCAAGATGTTGGACTACCCAACACGCAGTATTTT. The rearrangement links TRBV3-1 to TRBJ2-3; weak D call: TRBD2 (6 bases). This CDR3 region has 15 residues. Germline assignment: CDR1 LGHDT and CDR2 YNNKEL (reference sequence). V shed 0 bases and J shed 9 bases, with 16 bases lying between them.